The T cell receptor beta chain under discussion was sequenced for a study of OX40 agonist ivuxolimab in advanced cancers. Study context: Patients in dose escalation had liver, melanoma, kidney or head and neck cancers.

About this clone: Its specificity is not known.

Method: immunoSEQ multiplex PCR; TCRdb's copy keeps in-frame clones and lacks some. The sample consists of tens of thousands of clones, about 93% of them appearing once. From germline, CDR1 is SEHNR and CDR2 FQNEAQ (reference sequence). V lost 3 bases to trimming and J lost 3 bases, with 11 bases between them. CDR3 length: 14 residues. Points from the study as a whole: Doses of 0.1 to 3.0 mg/kg were accompanied by clonal expansion of CD4+ and CD8+ blood T cells by week 6. Undetermined was the antigen specificity of the expanded peripheral T cells. Low normalized T-cell clonal expansion also characterized some of the nonresponders.

The chain employs TRBV7-9 and TRBJ1-2; a weak D match, TRBD1 (5 bases). The sequencing here drew on CD4+ or CD8+ T cells sorted from blood, taken in a trial of the OX40 agonist ivuxolimab. The sequence came from an adult with an advanced solid tumor such as melanoma, head and neck, liver or kidney cancer. The CDR3 nucleotides are TGTGCCAGCAGCTTCCAGGGTTTGGACTATGGCTACACCTTC. Its translation: CASSFQGLDYGYTF.